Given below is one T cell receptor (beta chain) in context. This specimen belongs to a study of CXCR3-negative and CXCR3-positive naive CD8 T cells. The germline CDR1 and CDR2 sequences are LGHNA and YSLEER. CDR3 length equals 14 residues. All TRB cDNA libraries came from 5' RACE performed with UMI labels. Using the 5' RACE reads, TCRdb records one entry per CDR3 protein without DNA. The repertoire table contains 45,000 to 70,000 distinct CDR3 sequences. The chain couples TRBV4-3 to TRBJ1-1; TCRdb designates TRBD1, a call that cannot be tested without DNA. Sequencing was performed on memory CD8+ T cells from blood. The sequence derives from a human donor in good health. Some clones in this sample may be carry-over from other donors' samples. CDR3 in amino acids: CASSQPGGRTEAFF.